The rows below give T cell receptor beta chains drawn from one sample of a study of T cell responses to AZD1222 COVID-19 vaccine. The data were produced by immunoSEQ multiplex PCR, yet TCRdb's version contains in-frame clones alone and is incomplete. Of roughly 120,000 clones detected, around 91% appear once; the ten largest clones hold 1.6%. Sequencing used peripheral blood, obtained 28 days after the second AZD1222 dose. Source of these receptors: an adult who received the AZD1222 COVID-19 vaccine. CDR3s include the opening cysteine and the closing phenylalanine or tryptophan. The order of the fields is V gene, D gene, clone size, J gene, CDR3 protein, CDR3 DNA. The D gene is left open where the match is weak. For some rows the clone size is stated as once, few or many, or as a class when expanded; others skip it.

v_gene: TRBV28; d_gene: NA; abundance: NA; j_gene: TRBJ2-7; CDR3aa: CASTTGLSYEQYF; CDR3nt: TGTGCCAGCACAACCGGGTTAAGCTACGAGCAGTACTTC
v_gene: TRBV12-3/TRBV12-4; d_gene: NA; abundance: NA; j_gene: TRBJ2-7; CDR3aa: CASSSGESYEQYF; CDR3nt: TGTGCCAGCAGTTCGGGGGAATCCTACGAGCAGTACTTC
v_gene: TRBV27; d_gene: NA; abundance: NA; j_gene: TRBJ1-6; CDR3aa: CASSSSRGFSPLHF; CDR3nt: TGTGCCAGCAGCTCAAGTAGGGGATTTTCACCCCTCCACTTT
v_gene: TRBV12-3/TRBV12-4; d_gene: NA; abundance: NA; j_gene: TRBJ1-2; CDR3aa: CASSYRGGYTF; CDR3nt: TGTGCCAGCAGCTATCGGGGGGGGTACACCTTC
v_gene: TRBV30; d_gene: NA; abundance: NA; j_gene: TRBJ1-6; CDR3aa: CAWSVLGGDYSPLHF; CDR3nt: TGTGCCTGGAGTGTATTGGGGGGCGACTACTCACCCCTCCACTTT
v_gene: TRBV19; d_gene: NA; abundance: NA; j_gene: TRBJ1-1; CDR3aa: CASRGYSVNTEAFF; CDR3nt: TGTGCCAGTAGGGGCTACTCAGTGAACACTGAAGCTTTCTTT
v_gene: TRBV14; d_gene: TRBD1; abundance: once; j_gene: TRBJ2-7; CDR3aa: CASSQGTGGYEQYF; CDR3nt: TGTGCCAGCAGCCAGGGGACAGGGGGCTACGAGCAGTACTTC
v_gene: TRBV9; d_gene: NA; abundance: NA; j_gene: TRBJ2-1; CDR3aa: CASSHRTVSNEQFF; CDR3nt: TGTGCCAGCAGCCACAGGACAGTGTCTAATGAGCAGTTCTTC
v_gene: TRBV6-4; d_gene: NA; abundance: NA; j_gene: TRBJ1-5; CDR3aa: CASKDPQHF; CDR3nt: TGTGCCAGTAAGGACCCCCAGCATTTT
v_gene: TRBV6-5; d_gene: NA; abundance: NA; j_gene: TRBJ1-1; CDR3aa: CASSPHDAGNTEAFF; CDR3nt: TGTGCCAGCAGTCCTCATGACGCGGGGAACACTGAAGCTTTCTTT
v_gene: TRBV7-8; d_gene: TRBD1; abundance: once; j_gene: TRBJ1-3; CDR3aa: CASSLTTGGPGNTIYF; CDR3nt: TGTGCCAGCAGCTTAACGACAGGGGGCCCGGGAAACACCATATATTTT
v_gene: TRBV2; d_gene: NA; abundance: once; j_gene: TRBJ2-1; CDR3aa: CAYPGGYNEQFF; CDR3nt: TGTGCTTACCCCGGGGGCTACAATGAGCAGTTCTTC
v_gene: TRBV4-2; d_gene: NA; abundance: NA; j_gene: TRBJ2-3; CDR3aa: CASSNVPLGEWADTQYF; CDR3nt: TGTGCCAGCAGCAACGTCCCCCTCGGAGAGTGGGCAGATACGCAGTATTTT
v_gene: TRBV30; d_gene: NA; abundance: once; j_gene: TRBJ1-3; CDR3aa: CAWKGGGNTIYF; CDR3nt: TGTGCCTGGAAAGGGGGTGGAAACACCATATATTTT
v_gene: TRBV6-1; d_gene: NA; abundance: NA; j_gene: TRBJ2-1; CDR3aa: CASSEASLASWNEQFF; CDR3nt: TGTGCCAGCAGTGAAGCGTCTTTGGCTAGTTGGAATGAGCAGTTCTTC
v_gene: TRBV18; d_gene: NA; abundance: NA; j_gene: TRBJ2-2; CDR3aa: CASLDGTTGELFF; CDR3nt: TGTGCCAGCTTGGACGGCACCACCGGGGAGCTGTTTTTT
v_gene: TRBV3-1/TRBV3-2; d_gene: NA; abundance: NA; j_gene: TRBJ1-6; CDR3aa: CASTHGGYYNSPLHF; CDR3nt: TGTGCCAGCACCCACGGGGGTTATTATAATTCACCCCTCCACTTT
v_gene: TRBV12-5; d_gene: TRBD1; abundance: once; j_gene: TRBJ1-1; CDR3aa: CASGFNPGQRSF; CDR3nt: TGTGCTAGTGGTTTTAATCCGGGACAGAGAAGCTTT
v_gene: TRBV7-2; d_gene: NA; abundance: NA; j_gene: TRBJ1-3; CDR3aa: CASSGGVISGNTIYF; CDR3nt: TGTGCCAGCAGCGGGGGGGTGATCTCTGGAAACACCATATATTTT
v_gene: TRBV5-5; d_gene: NA; abundance: NA; j_gene: TRBJ1-5; CDR3aa: CASSFLAGNQPQHF; CDR3nt: TGTGCCAGCAGCTTCTTAGCAGGGAATCAGCCCCAGCATTTT
v_gene: TRBV10-1; d_gene: TRBD2; abundance: NA; j_gene: TRBJ2-1; CDR3aa: CASSASGRSYNEQFF; CDR3nt: TGCGCCAGCAGCGCTAGCGGCCGCTCCTACAATGAGCAGTTCTTC
v_gene: TRBV10-3; d_gene: NA; abundance: NA; j_gene: TRBJ1-1; CDR3aa: CATTGPLNTEAFF; CDR3nt: TGTGCCACCACCGGGCCTTTGAACACTGAAGCTTTCTTT
v_gene: TRBV30; d_gene: NA; abundance: NA; j_gene: TRBJ1-6; CDR3aa: CACSKSLSYNSPLHF; CDR3nt: TGTGCCTGCTCGAAATCGCTCTCCTATAATTCACCCCTCCACTTT
v_gene: TRBV15; d_gene: NA; abundance: NA; j_gene: TRBJ2-5; CDR3aa: CATSRQVQETQYF; CDR3nt: TGTGCCACCAGCAGACAGGTCCAAGAGACCCAGTACTTC
v_gene: TRBV2; d_gene: TRBD2; abundance: NA; j_gene: TRBJ2-3; CDR3aa: CASSPNLAGGGDTQYF; CDR3nt: TGTGCCAGCAGTCCAAACCTAGCGGGAGGGGGAGATACGCAGTATTTT
v_gene: TRBV15; d_gene: NA; abundance: once; j_gene: TRBJ1-2; CDR3aa: CATSRGSTDSVYGYTF; CDR3nt: TGTGCCACCAGCAGAGGGTCTACGGACAGCGTCTATGGCTACACCTTC
v_gene: TRBV28; d_gene: TRBD1; abundance: NA; j_gene: TRBJ2-3; CDR3aa: CASQYRGRADTQYF; CDR3nt: TGTGCCAGCCAATACAGGGGGCGTGCAGATACGCAGTATTTT
v_gene: TRBV15; d_gene: NA; abundance: NA; j_gene: TRBJ1-5; CDR3aa: CATSREGEGQPQHF; CDR3nt: TGTGCCACCAGCAGAGAAGGGGAAGGTCAGCCCCAGCATTTT
v_gene: TRBV5-4; d_gene: TRBD2; abundance: NA; j_gene: TRBJ2-1; CDR3aa: CASSLGLAGDNEQFF; CDR3nt: TGTGCCAGCAGCTTGGGACTAGCGGGAGACAATGAGCAGTTCTTC
v_gene: TRBV5-1; d_gene: TRBD1; abundance: NA; j_gene: TRBJ2-7; CDR3aa: CASSLSGTGGFEQYF; CDR3nt: TGCGCCAGCAGCTTGTCCGGGACAGGGGGATTCGAGCAGTACTTC
v_gene: TRBV5-4; d_gene: TRBD1; abundance: few; j_gene: TRBJ1-2; CDR3aa: CASSLGGTANYGYTF; CDR3nt: TGTGCCAGCAGCTTGGGGGGGACAGCTAACTATGGCTACACCTTC
v_gene: TRBV27; d_gene: NA; abundance: few; j_gene: TRBJ1-1; CDR3aa: CASSPRLRGNTEAFF; CDR3nt: TGTGCCAGCAGTCCCCGGTTGCGAGGTAACACTGAAGCTTTCTTT
v_gene: TRBV28; d_gene: NA; abundance: NA; j_gene: TRBJ1-2; CDR3aa: CASSLLDYGYTF; CDR3nt: TGTGCCAGCAGTTTACTCGACTATGGCTACACCTTC
v_gene: TRBV3-1/TRBV3-2; d_gene: TRBD1; abundance: NA; j_gene: TRBJ2-7; CDR3aa: CASSQEYQGQGARGEQYF; CDR3nt: TGTGCCAGCAGCCAAGAGTACCAGGGACAGGGGGCAAGGGGAGAGCAGTACTTC
v_gene: TRBV7-3; d_gene: NA; abundance: NA; j_gene: TRBJ2-5; CDR3aa: CASSFGREETQYF; CDR3nt: TGTGCCAGCAGCTTCGGCCGGGAGGAGACCCAGTACTTC
v_gene: TRBV27; d_gene: TRBD2; abundance: few; j_gene: TRBJ2-3; CDR3aa: CASSRGLAGVVGTDTQYF; CDR3nt: TGTGCCAGCAGTCGGGGACTAGCGGGAGTCGTCGGCACAGATACGCAGTATTTT
v_gene: TRBV7-8; d_gene: NA; abundance: NA; j_gene: TRBJ1-3; CDR3aa: CASSLDLNTIYF; CDR3nt: TGTGCCAGCAGCTTGGACCTAAACACCATATATTTT
v_gene: TRBV29-1; d_gene: NA; abundance: few; j_gene: TRBJ1-2; CDR3aa: CSVDIGARGQNYYGYTF; CDR3nt: TGCAGCGTTGACATTGGGGCCCGAGGTCAAAACTACTATGGCTACACCTTC
v_gene: TRBV11-3; d_gene: NA; abundance: NA; j_gene: TRBJ2-1; CDR3aa: CASSSGHNEQFF; CDR3nt: TGTGCCAGCAGCTCGGGACACAATGAGCAGTTCTTC
v_gene: TRBV27; d_gene: TRBD1; abundance: NA; j_gene: TRBJ1-5; CDR3aa: CASSLSQGAHQPQHF; CDR3nt: TGTGCCAGCAGTTTAAGTCAGGGGGCCCATCAGCCCCAGCATTTT
v_gene: TRBV4-1; d_gene: NA; abundance: NA; j_gene: TRBJ2-1; CDR3aa: CASSQAGRYNEQFF; CDR3nt: TGCGCCAGCAGCCAAGCAGGCAGATACAATGAGCAGTTCTTC
v_gene: TRBV28; d_gene: NA; abundance: NA; j_gene: TRBJ2-5; CDR3aa: CASSLPGETQYF; CDR3nt: TGTGCCAGCAGTTTGCCGGGGGAGACCCAGTACTTC
v_gene: TRBV10-3; d_gene: TRBD1; abundance: NA; j_gene: TRBJ1-5; CDR3aa: CATRKDRDRQPQHF; CDR3nt: TGTGCCACTCGAAAGGACAGGGACAGGCAGCCCCAGCATTTT
v_gene: TRBV2; d_gene: NA; abundance: NA; j_gene: TRBJ2-7; CDR3aa: CASRPRVEAYEQYF; CDR3nt: TGTGCCAGCAGGCCAAGGGTGGAGGCCTACGAGCAGTACTTC
v_gene: TRBV9; d_gene: NA; abundance: NA; j_gene: TRBJ2-7; CDR3aa: CASSVGTAGRQYF; CDR3nt: TGTGCCAGCAGCGTGGGGACCGCGGGGCGGCAGTACTTC
v_gene: TRBV9; d_gene: NA; abundance: NA; j_gene: TRBJ2-5; CDR3aa: CASSVVAGRGETQYF; CDR3nt: TGTGCCAGCAGCGTAGTCGCGGGCCGGGGAGAGACCCAGTACTTC
v_gene: TRBV14; d_gene: NA; abundance: NA; j_gene: TRBJ1-6; CDR3aa: CASSHNRGHLSSYNSPLHF; CDR3nt: TGTGCCAGCAGCCATAATAGGGGACACTTGAGCTCCTATAATTCACCCCTCCACTTT
v_gene: TRBV7-9; d_gene: NA; abundance: NA; j_gene: TRBJ2-2; CDR3aa: CASSSPRGVMNTGELFF; CDR3nt: TGTGCCAGCAGCTCCCCCCGGGGTGTCATGAACACCGGGGAGCTGTTTTTT
v_gene: TRBV28; d_gene: TRBD1; abundance: once; j_gene: TRBJ1-4; CDR3aa: CASSLTRGEKLFF; CDR3nt: TGTGCCAGCAGTTTAACCAGGGGGGAAAAACTGTTTTTT
v_gene: TRBV12-3/TRBV12-4; d_gene: TRBD1; abundance: NA; j_gene: TRBJ1-2; CDR3aa: CASSSGTVLGYTF; CDR3nt: TGTGCCAGCAGTTCCGGGACAGTCTTGGGCTACACCTTC
v_gene: TRBV5-4; d_gene: TRBD1; abundance: NA; j_gene: TRBJ2-5; CDR3aa: CASSSGDSQETQYF; CDR3nt: TGTGCCAGCAGCTCAGGGGACAGTCAAGAGACCCAGTACTTC
v_gene: TRBV14; d_gene: NA; abundance: NA; j_gene: TRBJ2-3; CDR3aa: CASSPLTGTDTQYF; CDR3nt: TGTGCCAGCAGCCCTCTAACGGGCACAGATACGCAGTATTTT
v_gene: TRBV28; d_gene: TRBD1; abundance: once; j_gene: TRBJ2-7; CDR3aa: CASTIDRDRPYEQYF; CDR3nt: TGTGCCAGCACCATAGACCGGGACAGACCGTACGAGCAGTACTTC
v_gene: TRBV18; d_gene: NA; abundance: NA; j_gene: TRBJ1-1; CDR3aa: CASHRRDTEAFF; CDR3nt: TGTGCCAGCCACCGGAGGGATACTGAAGCTTTCTTT
v_gene: TRBV27; d_gene: TRBD1; abundance: NA; j_gene: TRBJ2-1; CDR3aa: CASRDGTGIGEQFF; CDR3nt: TGTGCCAGCAGGGACGGGACAGGGATTGGTGAGCAGTTCTTC
v_gene: TRBV27; d_gene: TRBD1; abundance: NA; j_gene: TRBJ1-2; CDR3aa: CASSSQGSDYGYTF; CDR3nt: TGTGCCAGCAGTTCACAGGGGAGTGACTATGGCTACACCTTC
v_gene: TRBV28; d_gene: TRBD1; abundance: NA; j_gene: TRBJ2-1; CDR3aa: CASSPPGTGGHEQFF; CDR3nt: TGTGCCAGCAGTCCACCGGGGACAGGGGGCCATGAGCAGTTCTTC
v_gene: TRBV27; d_gene: TRBD2; abundance: NA; j_gene: TRBJ2-1; CDR3aa: CASSLGGDSARQYNEQFF; CDR3nt: TGTGCCAGCAGCTTGGGGGGGGACTCCGCTCGTCAGTACAATGAGCAGTTCTTC
v_gene: TRBV27; d_gene: TRBD2; abundance: NA; j_gene: TRBJ2-1; CDR3aa: CASSLSAGLAVLNEQFF; CDR3nt: TGTGCCAGCAGTTTATCGGCGGGACTAGCGGTTCTCAATGAGCAGTTCTTC